This is a list of T cell receptor beta chains from one sample in a study of breast tumors, draining lymph nodes, adjacent tissues. TCRdb ran MiXCR on the multiplex PCR reads and lists one entry per CDR3 protein. The sample holds 33,000 or so distinct CDR3 sequences, about 60% seen once. The sequencing sample was made of breast tumor tissue. These receptors all stem from a female donor with breast cancer. Some clones in this sample may be carry-over from other donors' samples. CDR3s include the opening cysteine and the closing phenylalanine or tryptophan. The D gene is left open where the match is weak. Not all rows give a size; the values are once, few, many and, for expanded clones, a class.

V gene: TRBV7-8
D gene: -
clone size: -
CDR3 length: 15
J gene: TRBJ2-5
CDR3 DNA: TGTGCCAGCAGCCCATCGGCAGGCGGCAAAGAGACCCAGTACTTC
CDR3 protein: CASSPSAGGKETQYF

V gene: TRBV12-3/TRBV12-4
D gene: -
clone size: once
CDR3 length: 13
J gene: TRBJ2-7
CDR3 DNA: TGTGCCAGCAGTTCATACCCCTCCTACGAGCAGTACTTC
CDR3 protein: CASSSYPSYEQYF

V gene: TRBV7-9
D gene: TRBD1
clone size: -
CDR3 length: 14
J gene: TRBJ2-7
CDR3 DNA: TGTGCCAGCAGCCCACAGGACAGGGGGCGCGAGCAGTACTTC
CDR3 protein: CASSPQDRGREQYF

V gene: TRBV7-3
D gene: TRBD1
clone size: many
CDR3 length: 14
J gene: TRBJ2-1
CDR3 DNA: TGTGCCAGCAGCACGAACAGGGGGCATAATGAGCAGTTCTTC
CDR3 protein: CASSTNRGHNEQFF

V gene: TRBV25-1
D gene: -
clone size: -
CDR3 length: 15
J gene: TRBJ1-4
CDR3 DNA: TGTGCCAGCAGTGAATTAGGGGAATTGGATGAAAAACTGTTTTTT
CDR3 protein: CASSELGELDEKLFF

V gene: TRBV20-1
D gene: TRBD2
clone size: large
CDR3 length: 16
J gene: TRBJ2-1
CDR3 DNA: TGCAGTGCTAGAGATCTGGTAGCGGGAGTGTTAAATGAGCAGTTCTTC
CDR3 protein: CSARDLVAGVLNEQFF

V gene: TRBV2
D gene: -
clone size: medium-sized
CDR3 length: 15
J gene: TRBJ2-2
CDR3 DNA: TGTGCCAGCAGCGGCGTAGCGCCGAACACCGGGGAGCTGTTTTTT
CDR3 protein: CASSGVAPNTGELFF

V gene: TRBV7-9
D gene: -
clone size: -
CDR3 length: 15
J gene: TRBJ1-2
CDR3 DNA: TGTGCCAGCAGCTTAGGGGAAGGGTGGGCCTATGGCTACCCCTTC
CDR3 protein: CASSLGEGWAYGYPF

V gene: TRBV9
D gene: -
clone size: -
CDR3 length: 14
J gene: TRBJ1-3
CDR3 DNA: TGTGCCAGCACCATGGGGGGCTCTGGAAACACCATATATTTT
CDR3 protein: CASTMGGSGNTIYF

V gene: TRBV15
D gene: -
clone size: -
CDR3 length: 22
J gene: TRBJ2-3
CDR3 DNA: -
CDR3 protein: CATSRDMTLQYFGPGGADTQYF

V gene: TRBV19
D gene: -
clone size: -
CDR3 length: 12
J gene: TRBJ1-6
CDR3 DNA: TGTGCCAGTAGCATACTGGATTCACCCCTCCACTTT
CDR3 protein: CASSILDSPLHF

V gene: TRBV24-1
D gene: -
clone size: -
CDR3 length: 14
J gene: TRBJ2-3
CDR3 DNA: TGTGCCACCAGTGACGGGGTACGCACAGATACGCAGTATTTT
CDR3 protein: CATSDGVRTDTQYF

V gene: TRBV5-4
D gene: -
clone size: -
CDR3 length: 14
J gene: TRBJ1-2
CDR3 DNA: TGTGCCAGCAGCTTGTTGACGGCTAACTATGGCTACACCTTC
CDR3 protein: CASSLLTANYGYTF

V gene: TRBV20-1
D gene: TRBD2
clone size: -
CDR3 length: 12
J gene: TRBJ2-7
CDR3 DNA: TGCAGTGCTTCTCTAGCGGGATACGAGCAGTACTTC
CDR3 protein: CSASLAGYEQYF

V gene: TRBV15
D gene: TRBD2
clone size: -
CDR3 length: 15
J gene: TRBJ2-7
CDR3 DNA: TGTGCCACCAGCAGTGGGACTAGCATATACTACGAGCAGTACTTC
CDR3 protein: CATSSGTSIYYEQYF

V gene: TRBV20-1
D gene: TRBD2
clone size: few
CDR3 length: 14
J gene: TRBJ2-3
CDR3 DNA: TGCAGTGCTAGGTTAGCGGGAGGGCCGGCTGAGCAGTATTTT
CDR3 protein: CSARLAGGPAEQYF

V gene: TRBV11-2
D gene: -
clone size: -
CDR3 length: 13
J gene: TRBJ2-7
CDR3 DNA: TGTGCCAGCAGCCCAGAGCCGGAGGCCGAGCAGTGCTTC
CDR3 protein: CASSPEPEAEQCF

V gene: TRBV7-6
D gene: -
clone size: medium-sized
CDR3 length: 14
J gene: TRBJ2-7
CDR3 DNA: TGTGCCAGCAGCTTAGACTCCTCTCTGAGGGTGCAGTACTTC
CDR3 protein: CASSLDSSLRVQYF

V gene: TRBV19
D gene: -
clone size: -
CDR3 length: 15
J gene: TRBJ1-2
CDR3 DNA: TGTGCCAGTAGTCCTGAGGGTTGGGGAAGGTATGGCTACACCTTC
CDR3 protein: CASSPEGWGRYGYTF

V gene: TRBV6-5
D gene: TRBD2
clone size: many
CDR3 length: 13
J gene: TRBJ2-3
CDR3 DNA: TGTGCCAGCAGCGAACTAGCGGGAGGTTCGCAGTATTTT
CDR3 protein: CASSELAGGSQYF

V gene: TRBV4-2
D gene: -
clone size: -
CDR3 length: 16
J gene: TRBJ2-1
CDR3 DNA: TGTGCCAGCAGCTTAGAGGAGTGGGGGGTGTACAATGAGCAGTTCTTC
CDR3 protein: CASSLEEWGVYNEQFF

V gene: TRBV28
D gene: -
clone size: -
CDR3 length: 14
J gene: TRBJ2-7
CDR3 DNA: TGTGCCAGCAGTTCCCCTTTAGGGTTCGACGAGCAGTACTTC
CDR3 protein: CASSSPLGFDEQYF

V gene: TRBV6-1
D gene: TRBD2
clone size: many
CDR3 length: 15
J gene: TRBJ2-5
CDR3 DNA: TGTGCCAGCAGTGGTCTAGCGGGTGGGGGGGAGACCCAGTACTTC
CDR3 protein: CASSGLAGGGETQYF

V gene: TRBV7-9
D gene: -
clone size: -
CDR3 length: 17
J gene: TRBJ2-1
CDR3 DNA: TGTGCCAGCAGCTACCCACGGGGACAAGTTTCCTACGATGAGCAGTTCTTC
CDR3 protein: CASSYPRGQVSYDEQFF

V gene: TRBV19
D gene: -
clone size: -
CDR3 length: 15
J gene: TRBJ1-4
CDR3 DNA: TGTGCCAGTAGTATATCGTTGGGGTACGATGAAAAACTGTTTTTT
CDR3 protein: CASSISLGYDEKLFF

V gene: TRBV7-8
D gene: -
clone size: -
CDR3 length: 13
J gene: TRBJ2-5
CDR3 DNA: TGTGCCAGCAGCTTAGGACAAGAAGAGACCCAGTACTTC
CDR3 protein: CASSLGQEETQYF

V gene: TRBV5-5
D gene: TRBD1
clone size: -
CDR3 length: 15
J gene: TRBJ2-3
CDR3 DNA: TGTGCCAGCAGCGGGGGACAGGGTAGCACAGATACGCAGTATTTT
CDR3 protein: CASSGGQGSTDTQYF

V gene: TRBV19
D gene: TRBD1
clone size: -
CDR3 length: 13
J gene: TRBJ1-2
CDR3 DNA: TGTGCCAGTGGACAGGGTTTATACTATGGCTACACCTTC
CDR3 protein: CASGQGLYYGYTF

V gene: TRBV25-1
D gene: TRBD2
clone size: -
CDR3 length: 14
J gene: TRBJ2-7
CDR3 DNA: TGTGCCAGCAGTGAGGGACTAGCGGGAGCTGGATCGGACTTC
CDR3 protein: CASSEGLAGAGSDF

V gene: TRBV6-2/TRBV6-3
D gene: -
clone size: many
CDR3 length: 13
J gene: TRBJ2-7
CDR3 DNA: TGTGCCAGCAGTTACCAGAACTCCTACGAGCAGTACTTC
CDR3 protein: CASSYQNSYEQYF

V gene: TRBV10-1
D gene: TRBD1
clone size: -
CDR3 length: 14
J gene: TRBJ1-2
CDR3 DNA: TGCGCCAGCATATCCCGGGAACAGGGGGATGGCTACACCTTC
CDR3 protein: CASISREQGDGYTF

V gene: TRBV5-5
D gene: -
clone size: many
CDR3 length: 15
J gene: TRBJ1-6
CDR3 DNA: TGTGCCAGCAGCTTGGACACACATAATAATTCACCCCTCCACTTT
CDR3 protein: CASSLDTHNNSPLHF

V gene: TRBV12-5
D gene: -
clone size: -
CDR3 length: 13
J gene: TRBJ2-5
CDR3 DNA: TGTGCCAGCAGAAAAGGGGGTTGGGAGACCCAGTACTTC
CDR3 protein: CASRKGGWETQYF

V gene: TRBV29-1
D gene: -
clone size: -
CDR3 length: 12
J gene: TRBJ2-1
CDR3 DNA: TGCAGCGTAGTTCAGCTGAGGAATGAGCAGTCCTTC
CDR3 protein: CSVVQLRNEQSF

V gene: TRBV11-2
D gene: -
clone size: -
CDR3 length: 15
J gene: TRBJ1-2
CDR3 DNA: TGTGCCAGCAGCCGTGACAGTTTCCTCAACTATGGCTACACCTTC
CDR3 protein: CASSRDSFLNYGYTF

V gene: TRBV9
D gene: TRBD1
clone size: many
CDR3 length: 14
J gene: TRBJ2-7
CDR3 DNA: TGTGCCAGCAGCGCCTCAGGGGGCAGAGGCGAGCAGTACTTC
CDR3 protein: CASSASGGRGEQYF

V gene: TRBV5-6
D gene: -
clone size: -
CDR3 length: 15
J gene: TRBJ2-1
CDR3 DNA: TGTGCCAGCAGCTCCACCCTCTTCTCCTACCATGAGCAGTTCTTC
CDR3 protein: CASSSTLFSYHEQFF

V gene: TRBV2
D gene: TRBD2
clone size: -
CDR3 length: 15
J gene: TRBJ2-7
CDR3 DNA: TGTGCCAGCTTTGATAGCGGGAGGCTTACCTACGAGCAGTACTTC
CDR3 protein: CASFDSGRLTYEQYF

V gene: TRBV7-8
D gene: TRBD2
clone size: few
CDR3 length: 14
J gene: TRBJ2-1
CDR3 DNA: TGTGCCAGCAGCTCGACTAGCGGGAGGAATGAGCAGTTCTTC
CDR3 protein: CASSSTSGRNEQFF

V gene: TRBV2
D gene: -
clone size: -
CDR3 length: 14
J gene: TRBJ2-2
CDR3 DNA: TGTGCCAGCAGTGTTGACGGGAGAGCCGGGGAGCTATTTTTT
CDR3 protein: CASSVDGRAGELFF